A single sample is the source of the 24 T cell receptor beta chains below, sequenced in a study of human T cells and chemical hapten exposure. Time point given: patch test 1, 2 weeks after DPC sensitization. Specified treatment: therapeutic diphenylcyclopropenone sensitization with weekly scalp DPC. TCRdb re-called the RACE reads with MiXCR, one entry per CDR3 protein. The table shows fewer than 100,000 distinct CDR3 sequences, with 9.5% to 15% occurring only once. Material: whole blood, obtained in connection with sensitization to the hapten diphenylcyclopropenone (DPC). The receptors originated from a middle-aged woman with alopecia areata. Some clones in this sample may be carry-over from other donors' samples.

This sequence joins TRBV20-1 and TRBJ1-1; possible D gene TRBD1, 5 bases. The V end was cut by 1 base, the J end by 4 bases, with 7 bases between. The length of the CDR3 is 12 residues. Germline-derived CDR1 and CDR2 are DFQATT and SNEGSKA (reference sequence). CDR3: CSARARATEAFF. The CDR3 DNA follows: TGCAGTGCTAGAGCCAGGGCCACTGAAGCTTTCTTT.

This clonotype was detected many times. The CDR3 sequence: CASSFYNQPQHF. CDR3 sequence (DNA): TGTGCCAGCAGTTTCTATAATCAGCCCCAGCATTTT. The chain has TRBV6-2 or TRBV6-3 and TRBJ1-5; D uncertain. This CDR3 has 12 amino acids. Germline V gene lookup returns CDR1 MNHEY and CDR2 SVGEGT. With 4 bases removed from V and 4 bases from J, the gap between germline ends came to 5 bases.

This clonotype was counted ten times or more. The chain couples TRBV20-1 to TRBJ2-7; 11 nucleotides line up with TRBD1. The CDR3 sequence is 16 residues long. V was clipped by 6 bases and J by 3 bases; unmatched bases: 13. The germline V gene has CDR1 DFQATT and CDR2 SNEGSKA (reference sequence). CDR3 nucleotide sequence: TGCAGTGCAACCGGGACAGGGGGAGAGTGGGGCTACGAGCAGTACTTC. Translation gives CSATGTGGEWGYEQYF.

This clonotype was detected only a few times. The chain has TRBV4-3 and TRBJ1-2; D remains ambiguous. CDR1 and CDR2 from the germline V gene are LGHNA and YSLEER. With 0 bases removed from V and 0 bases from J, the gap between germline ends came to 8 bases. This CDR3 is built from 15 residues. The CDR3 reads CASSQDPGPNYGYTF. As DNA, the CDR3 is TGCGCCAGCAGCCAAGATCCAGGTCCTAACTATGGCTACACCTTC.

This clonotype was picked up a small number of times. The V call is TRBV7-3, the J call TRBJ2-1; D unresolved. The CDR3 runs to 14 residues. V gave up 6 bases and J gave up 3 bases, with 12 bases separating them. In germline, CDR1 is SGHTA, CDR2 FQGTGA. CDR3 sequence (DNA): TGTGCCAGCAGTGGAACAGAATACTACAATGAGCAGTTCTTC. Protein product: CASSGTEYYNEQFF.

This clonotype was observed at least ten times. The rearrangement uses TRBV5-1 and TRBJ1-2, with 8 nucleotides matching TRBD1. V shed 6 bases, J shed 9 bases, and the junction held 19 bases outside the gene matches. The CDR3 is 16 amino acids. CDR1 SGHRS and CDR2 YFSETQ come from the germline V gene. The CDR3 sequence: CASTGPGGLLDMSYTF. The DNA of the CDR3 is TGCGCCAGCACCGGCCCAGGGGGCCTCCTCGATATGAGCTACACCTTC.

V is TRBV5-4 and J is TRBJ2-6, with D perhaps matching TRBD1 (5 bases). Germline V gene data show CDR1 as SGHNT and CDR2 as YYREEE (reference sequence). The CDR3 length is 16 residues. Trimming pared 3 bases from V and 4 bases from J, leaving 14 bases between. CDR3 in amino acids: CASSSHSGFGANVLTF. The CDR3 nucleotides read TGTGCCAGCAGCTCGCACTCAGGGTTCGGGGCCAACGTCCTGACTTTC.

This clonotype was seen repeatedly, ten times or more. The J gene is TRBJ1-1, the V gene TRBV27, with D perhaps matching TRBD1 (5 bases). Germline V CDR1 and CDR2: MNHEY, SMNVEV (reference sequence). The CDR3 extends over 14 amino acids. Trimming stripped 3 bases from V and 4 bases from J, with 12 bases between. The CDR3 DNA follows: TGTGCCAGCAGTTTCGGGGGTATGGGCACTGAAGCTTTCTTT. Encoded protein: CASSFGGMGTEAFF.

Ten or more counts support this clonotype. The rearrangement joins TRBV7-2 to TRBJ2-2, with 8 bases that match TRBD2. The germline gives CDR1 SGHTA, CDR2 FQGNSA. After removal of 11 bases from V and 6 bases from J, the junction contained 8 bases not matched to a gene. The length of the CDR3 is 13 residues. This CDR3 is CAGGTRGPGELFF. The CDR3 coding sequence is TGTGCCGGGGGGACTAGGGGTCCCGGGGAGCTGTTTTTT.

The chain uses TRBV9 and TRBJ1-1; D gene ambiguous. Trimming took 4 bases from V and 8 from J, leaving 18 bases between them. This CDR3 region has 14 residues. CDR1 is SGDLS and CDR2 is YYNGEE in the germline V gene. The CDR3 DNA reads TGTGCCAGCAGCTCTAGGCCCGGTGGAACAGAAGCTTTCTTT. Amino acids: CASSSRPGGTEAFF.

The CDR3 region has the DNA TGTGCCAGTAGTATAGCCAACCCAGGGCCTGGGGCCAACGTCCTGACTTTC. Its protein is CASSIANPGPGANVLTF. The chain uses TRBV19 and TRBJ2-6, with D possibly matching TRBD1 (5 bases). V was pared by 1 base and J by 2 bases, with 12 bases between. Germline lookup yields CDR1 LNHDA and CDR2 SQIVND (reference sequence). This CDR3 contains 17 residues.

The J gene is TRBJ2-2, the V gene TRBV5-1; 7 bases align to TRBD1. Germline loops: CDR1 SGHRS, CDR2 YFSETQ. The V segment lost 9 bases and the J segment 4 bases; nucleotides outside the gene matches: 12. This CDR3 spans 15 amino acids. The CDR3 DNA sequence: TGCGCCACCCAGACAACGACAGGGAGCACCGGGGAGCTGTTTTTT. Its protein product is CATQTTTGSTGELFF.

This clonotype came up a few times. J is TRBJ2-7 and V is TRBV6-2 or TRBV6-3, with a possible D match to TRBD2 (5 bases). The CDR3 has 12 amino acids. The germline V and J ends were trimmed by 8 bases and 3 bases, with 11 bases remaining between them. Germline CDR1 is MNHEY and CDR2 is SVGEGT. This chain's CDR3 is CASSRRIYEQYF. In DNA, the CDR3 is TGTGCCAGCTCTCGGAGGATCTACGAGCAGTACTTC.

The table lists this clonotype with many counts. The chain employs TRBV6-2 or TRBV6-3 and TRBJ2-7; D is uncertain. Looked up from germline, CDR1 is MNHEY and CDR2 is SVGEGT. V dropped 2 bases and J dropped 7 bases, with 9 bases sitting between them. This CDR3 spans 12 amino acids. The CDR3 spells CASSYGDSEQYF. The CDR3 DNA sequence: TGTGCCAGCAGTTACGGGGATTCGGAGCAGTACTTC.

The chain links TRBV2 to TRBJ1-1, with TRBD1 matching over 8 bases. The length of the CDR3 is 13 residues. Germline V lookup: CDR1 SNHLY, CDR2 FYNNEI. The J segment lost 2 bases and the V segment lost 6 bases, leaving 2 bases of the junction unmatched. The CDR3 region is CASRGQGNTEAFF. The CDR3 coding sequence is TGTGCCAGCAGAGGACAGGGAAACACTGAAGCTTTCTTT. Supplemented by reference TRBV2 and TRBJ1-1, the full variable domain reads EPEVTQTPSHQVTQMGQEVILRCVPISNHLYFYWYRQILGQKVEFLVSFYNNEISEKSEIFDDQFSVERPDGSNFTLKIRSTKLEDSAMYFCASRGQGNTEAFFGQGTRLTVV.

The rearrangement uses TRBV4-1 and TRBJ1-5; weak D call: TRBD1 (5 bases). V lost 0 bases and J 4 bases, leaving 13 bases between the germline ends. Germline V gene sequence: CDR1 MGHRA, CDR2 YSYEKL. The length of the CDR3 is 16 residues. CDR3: CASSQEVTGVNQPQHF. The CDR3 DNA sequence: TGCGCCAGCAGCCAAGAAGTTACGGGGGTGAATCAGCCCCAGCATTTT.

The CDR3 DNA reads as TGTGCCAGCAGCGTAGCAGCACAGCTAGAAGAGACCCAGTACTTC. It encodes CASSVAAQLEETQYF. V is TRBV9 and J is TRBJ2-5; no clear D gene. Between the trimmed V and J ends, which lost 0 bases and 3 bases, there was a span of 12 bases. CDR1 and CDR2 from the germline V gene are SGDLS and YYNGEE. This CDR3 contains 15 residues.

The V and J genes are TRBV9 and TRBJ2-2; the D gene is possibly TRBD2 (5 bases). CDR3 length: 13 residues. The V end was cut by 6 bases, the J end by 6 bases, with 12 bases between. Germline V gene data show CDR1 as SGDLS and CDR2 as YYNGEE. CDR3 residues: CASTQRESGELFF. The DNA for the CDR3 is TGTGCCAGCACCCAACGGGAATCCGGGGAGCTGTTTTTT.

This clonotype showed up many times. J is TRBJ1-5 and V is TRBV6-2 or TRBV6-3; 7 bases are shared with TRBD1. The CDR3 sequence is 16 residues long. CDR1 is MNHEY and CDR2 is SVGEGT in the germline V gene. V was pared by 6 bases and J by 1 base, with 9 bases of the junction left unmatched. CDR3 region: CASSMTGYGSNQPQHF. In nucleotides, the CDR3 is TGTGCCAGCAGCATGACAGGGTACGGAAGCAATCAGCCCCAGCATTTT.

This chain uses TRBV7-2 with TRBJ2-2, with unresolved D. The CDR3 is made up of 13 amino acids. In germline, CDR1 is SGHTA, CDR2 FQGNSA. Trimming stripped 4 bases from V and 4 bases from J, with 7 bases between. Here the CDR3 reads CASSSQVTGELFF. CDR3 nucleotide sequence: TGTGCCAGCAGCTCCCAGGTCACCGGGGAGCTGTTTTTT.

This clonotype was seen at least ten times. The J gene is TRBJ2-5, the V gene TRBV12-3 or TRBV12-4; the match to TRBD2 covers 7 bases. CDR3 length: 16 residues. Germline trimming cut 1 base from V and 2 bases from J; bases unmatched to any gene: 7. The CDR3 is CASSLDGGRLQETQYF. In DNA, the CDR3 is TGTGCCAGCAGTTTAGACGGCGGGAGACTTCAAGAGACCCAGTACTTC.

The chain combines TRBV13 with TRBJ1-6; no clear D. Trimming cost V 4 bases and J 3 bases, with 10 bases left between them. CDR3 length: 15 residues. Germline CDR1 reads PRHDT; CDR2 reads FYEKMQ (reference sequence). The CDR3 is CASSSETDYNSPLHF. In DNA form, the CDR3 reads TGTGCCAGCAGCTCAGAGACGGACTATAATTCACCCCTCCACTTT.

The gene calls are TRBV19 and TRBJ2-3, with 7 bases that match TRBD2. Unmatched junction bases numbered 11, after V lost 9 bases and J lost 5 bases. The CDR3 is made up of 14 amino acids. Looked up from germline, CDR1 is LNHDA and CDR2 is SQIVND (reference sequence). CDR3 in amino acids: CASEWREMQDTQYF. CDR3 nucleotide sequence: TGTGCCAGCGAGTGGCGGGAGATGCAAGATACGCAGTATTTT.

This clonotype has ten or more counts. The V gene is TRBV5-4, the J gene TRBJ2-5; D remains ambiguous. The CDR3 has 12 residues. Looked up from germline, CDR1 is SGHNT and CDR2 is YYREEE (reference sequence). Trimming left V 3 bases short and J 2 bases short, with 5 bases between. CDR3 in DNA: TGTGCCAGCAGCTGGGATCAAGAGACCCAGTACTTC. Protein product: CASSWDQETQYF.